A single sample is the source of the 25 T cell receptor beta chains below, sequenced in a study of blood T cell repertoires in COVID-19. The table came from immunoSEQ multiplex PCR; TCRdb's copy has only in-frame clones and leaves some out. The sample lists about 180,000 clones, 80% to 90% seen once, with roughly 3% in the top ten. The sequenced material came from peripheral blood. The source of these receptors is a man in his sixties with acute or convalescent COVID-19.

DNA of the CDR3: TGTGCCAGCAGTCTCTCTAACACTGAAGCTTTCTTT. Amino acid sequence: CASSLSNTEAFF. The rearrangement uses TRBV28 and TRBJ1-1, with unresolved D. The CDR3 covers 12 residues. Germline V CDR1 and CDR2: MDHEN, SYDVKM. The ends were cut back, 5 bases at V and 2 bases at J, with 6 bases in the middle.

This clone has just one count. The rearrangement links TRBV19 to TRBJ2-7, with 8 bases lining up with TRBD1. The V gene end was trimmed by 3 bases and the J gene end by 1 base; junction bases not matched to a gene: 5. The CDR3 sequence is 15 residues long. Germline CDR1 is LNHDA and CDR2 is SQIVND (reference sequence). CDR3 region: CASSIAGGESYEQYF. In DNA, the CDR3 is TGTGCCAGTAGTATCGCAGGGGGCGAGTCCTACGAGCAGTACTTC.

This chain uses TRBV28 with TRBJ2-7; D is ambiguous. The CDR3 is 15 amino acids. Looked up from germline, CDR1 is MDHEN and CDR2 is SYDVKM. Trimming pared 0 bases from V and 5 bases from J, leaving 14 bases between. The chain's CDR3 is CASSLWTPVANEQYF. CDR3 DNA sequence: TGTGCCAGCAGTTTATGGACACCCGTGGCCAACGAGCAGTACTTC.

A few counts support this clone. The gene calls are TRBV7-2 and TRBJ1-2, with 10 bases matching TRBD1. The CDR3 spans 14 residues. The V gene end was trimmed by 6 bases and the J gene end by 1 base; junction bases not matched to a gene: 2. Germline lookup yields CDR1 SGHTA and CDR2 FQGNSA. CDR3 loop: CASRDRGLNYGYTF. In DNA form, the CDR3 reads TGTGCCAGCAGAGACAGGGGGCTTAACTATGGCTACACCTTC.

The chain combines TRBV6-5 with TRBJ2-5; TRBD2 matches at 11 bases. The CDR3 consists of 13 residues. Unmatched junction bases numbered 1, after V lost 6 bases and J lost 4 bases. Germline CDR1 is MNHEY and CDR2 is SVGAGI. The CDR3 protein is CASSGTSGETQYF. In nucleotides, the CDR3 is TGTGCCAGCAGCGGGACTAGCGGAGAGACCCAGTACTTC.

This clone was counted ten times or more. Here the CDR3 DNA reads TGTGCCAGCAGAGATATAGCGGGTAACTACGAGCAGTACTTC. It codes for CASRDIAGNYEQYF. The chain joins TRBV28 to TRBJ2-7; 7 nucleotides line up with TRBD2. This CDR3 region has 14 residues. V gave up 6 bases and J gave up 3 bases; unmatched junction bases: 8. CDR1 is MDHEN and CDR2 is SYDVKM in the germline V gene.

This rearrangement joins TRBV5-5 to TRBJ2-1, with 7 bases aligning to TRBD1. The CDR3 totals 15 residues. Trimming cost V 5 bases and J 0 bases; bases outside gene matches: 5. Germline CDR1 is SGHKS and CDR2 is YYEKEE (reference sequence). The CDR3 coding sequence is TGTGCCAGCAGTCCCGGGACAGTCTCCTACAATGAGCAGTTCTTC. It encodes CASSPGTVSYNEQFF. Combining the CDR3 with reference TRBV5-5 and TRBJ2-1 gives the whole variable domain DAGVTQSPTHLIKTRGQQVTLRCSPISGHKSVSWYQQVLGQGPQFIFQYYEKEERGRGNFPDRFSARQFPNYSSELNVNALLLGDSALYLCASSPGTVSYNEQFFGPGTRLTVL.

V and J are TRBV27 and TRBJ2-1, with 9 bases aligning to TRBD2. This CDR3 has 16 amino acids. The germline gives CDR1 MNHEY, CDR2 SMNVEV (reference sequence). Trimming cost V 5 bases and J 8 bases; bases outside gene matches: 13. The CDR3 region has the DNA TGTGCCAGCAGTCCCCAGCGCGGGAGGGCCACCCATGAGCAGTTCTTC. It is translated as CASSPQRGRATHEQFF.

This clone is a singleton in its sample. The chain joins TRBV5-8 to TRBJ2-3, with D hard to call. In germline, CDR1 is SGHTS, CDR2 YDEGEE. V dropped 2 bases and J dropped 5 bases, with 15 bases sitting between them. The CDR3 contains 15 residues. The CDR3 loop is CASSLPSAAGDTQYF. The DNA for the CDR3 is TGTGCCAGCAGCTTACCGTCTGCGGCCGGAGATACGCAGTATTTT.

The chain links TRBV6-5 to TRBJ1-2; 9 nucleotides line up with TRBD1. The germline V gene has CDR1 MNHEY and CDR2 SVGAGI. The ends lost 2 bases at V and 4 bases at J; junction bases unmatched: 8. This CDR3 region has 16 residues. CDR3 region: CASSYLDRGYGYGYTF. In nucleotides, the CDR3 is TGTGCCAGCAGTTACCTAGACAGGGGGTACGGCTATGGCTACACCTTC.

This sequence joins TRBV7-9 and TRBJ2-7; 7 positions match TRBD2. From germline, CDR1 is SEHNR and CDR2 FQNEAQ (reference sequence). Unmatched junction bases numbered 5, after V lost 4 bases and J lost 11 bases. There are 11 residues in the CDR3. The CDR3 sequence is CASSSGREEYF. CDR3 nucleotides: TGTGCCAGCAGCTCCGGACGGGAGGAGTACTTC.

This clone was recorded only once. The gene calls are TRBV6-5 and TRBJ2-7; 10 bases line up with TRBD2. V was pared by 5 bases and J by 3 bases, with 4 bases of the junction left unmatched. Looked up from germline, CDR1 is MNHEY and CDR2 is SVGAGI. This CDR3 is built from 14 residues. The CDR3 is CASSPASGSYEQYF. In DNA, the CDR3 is TGTGCCAGCAGTCCCGCTAGCGGGAGCTACGAGCAGTACTTC.

The CDR3 spells CASSYGGGGTEAFF. The CDR3 nucleotides read TGTGCCAGCAGTTATGGGGGGGGTGGCACTGAAGCTTTCTTT. This chain uses TRBV6-5 with TRBJ1-1, with D maybe TRBD1 (5 bases). Trimming shortened V by 3 bases and J by 4 bases, and 12 bases separated the two germline ends. Germline V lookup: CDR1 MNHEY, CDR2 SVGAGI. This CDR3 is 14 amino acids long.

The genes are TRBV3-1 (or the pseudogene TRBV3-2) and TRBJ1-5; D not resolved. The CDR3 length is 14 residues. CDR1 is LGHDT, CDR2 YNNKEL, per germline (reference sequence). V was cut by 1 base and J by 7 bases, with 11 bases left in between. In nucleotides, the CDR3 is TGTGCCAGCAGCCAAGTCTCCGCGGGGCAGCCCCAGCATTTT. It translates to CASSQVSAGQPQHF.

The DNA of the CDR3 is TGTGCCAGCAGCTGGCTAGCGGACGAGCAGTACTTC. Residues: CASSWLADEQYF. This chain uses TRBV11-2 with TRBJ2-7, with TRBD2 identical over 7 bases. This CDR3 is built from 12 residues. After removal of 4 bases from V and 5 bases from J, the junction contained 2 bases not matched to a gene. CDR1 is SGHAT and CDR2 is FQNNGV in the germline V gene. The full variable domain, completed using reference TRBV11-2 and TRBJ2-7, is EAGVAQSPRYKIIEKRQSVAFWCNPISGHATLYWYQQILGQGPKLLIQFQNNGVVDDSQLPKDRFSAERLKGVDSTLKIQPAKLEDSAVYLCASSWLADEQYFGPGTRLTVT.

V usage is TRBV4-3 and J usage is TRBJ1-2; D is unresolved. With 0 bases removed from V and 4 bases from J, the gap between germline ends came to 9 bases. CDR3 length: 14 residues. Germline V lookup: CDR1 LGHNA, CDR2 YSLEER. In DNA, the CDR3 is TGCGCCAGCAGCCAAGAATACGGAGGCTATGGCTACACCTTC. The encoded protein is CASSQEYGGYGYTF.

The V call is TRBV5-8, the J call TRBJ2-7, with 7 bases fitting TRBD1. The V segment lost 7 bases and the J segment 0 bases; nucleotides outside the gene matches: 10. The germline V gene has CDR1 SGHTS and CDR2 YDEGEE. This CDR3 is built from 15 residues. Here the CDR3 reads CASAISGTASYEQYF. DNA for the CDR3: TGTGCCAGCGCGATTTCCGGGACAGCCTCCTACGAGCAGTACTTC.

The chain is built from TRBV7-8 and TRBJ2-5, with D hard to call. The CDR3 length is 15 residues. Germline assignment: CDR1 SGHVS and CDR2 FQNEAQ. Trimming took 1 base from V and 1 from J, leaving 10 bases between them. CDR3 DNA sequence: TGTGCCAGCAGCTTAGGGATAACGGGCCAAGAGACCCAGTACTTC. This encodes CASSLGITGQETQYF.

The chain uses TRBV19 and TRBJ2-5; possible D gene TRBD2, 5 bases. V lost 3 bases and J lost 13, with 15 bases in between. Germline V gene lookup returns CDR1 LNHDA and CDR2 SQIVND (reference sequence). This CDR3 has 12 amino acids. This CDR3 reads CASSIIEGPRYF. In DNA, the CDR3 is TGTGCCAGTAGTATCATTGAGGGCCCTCGGTACTTC.

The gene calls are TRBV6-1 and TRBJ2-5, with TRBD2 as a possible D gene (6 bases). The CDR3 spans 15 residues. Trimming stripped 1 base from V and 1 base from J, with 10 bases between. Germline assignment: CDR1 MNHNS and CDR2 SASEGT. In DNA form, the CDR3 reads TGTGCCAGCAGTGAAGTGGCGGGGCGCCAAGAGACCCAGTACTTC. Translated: CASSEVAGRQETQYF.

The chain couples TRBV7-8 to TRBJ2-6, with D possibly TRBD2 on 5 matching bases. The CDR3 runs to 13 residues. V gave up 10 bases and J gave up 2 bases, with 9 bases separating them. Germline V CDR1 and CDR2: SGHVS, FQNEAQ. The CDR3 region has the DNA TGTGCCACCCGGACTGCTGGGGCCAACGTCCTGACTTTC. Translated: CATRTAGANVLTF.

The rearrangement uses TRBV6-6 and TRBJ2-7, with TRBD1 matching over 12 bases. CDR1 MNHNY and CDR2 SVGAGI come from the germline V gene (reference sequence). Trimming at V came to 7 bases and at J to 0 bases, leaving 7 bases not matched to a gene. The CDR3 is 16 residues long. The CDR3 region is CASKRGQGAISYEQYF. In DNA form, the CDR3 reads TGTGCCAGCAAAAGGGGACAGGGGGCTATCTCCTACGAGCAGTACTTC.

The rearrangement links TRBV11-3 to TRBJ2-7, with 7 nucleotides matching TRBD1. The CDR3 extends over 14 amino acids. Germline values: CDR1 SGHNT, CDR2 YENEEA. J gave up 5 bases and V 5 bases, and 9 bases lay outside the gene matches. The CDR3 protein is CASSPTDRRDEQYF. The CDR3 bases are TGTGCCAGCAGCCCTACGGACAGGCGGGACGAGCAGTACTTC.

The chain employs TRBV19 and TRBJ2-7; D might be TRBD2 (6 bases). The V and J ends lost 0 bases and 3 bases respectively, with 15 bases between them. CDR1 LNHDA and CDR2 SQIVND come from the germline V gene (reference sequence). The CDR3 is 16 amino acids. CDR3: CASSIESFGGNYEQYF. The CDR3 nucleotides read TGTGCCAGTAGTATAGAAAGTTTCGGGGGAAACTACGAGCAGTACTTC.

CDR3 in DNA: TGTGCCAGCAGTGAAGCATCGGGACAGGGAGGTGGCTACACCTTC. Encoded protein: CASSEASGQGGGYTF. The rearrangement uses TRBV2 and TRBJ1-2; 9 nucleotides line up with TRBD1. Trimming removed 0 bases from V and 7 bases from J; junction bases left unmatched: 6. This CDR3 spans 15 amino acids. Germline V lookup: CDR1 SNHLY, CDR2 FYNNEI.